This T cell receptor (beta chain) emerged from a study of PD-1 blockade in classical Hodgkin lymphoma. Study in general: Nivolumab dosed at 3 mg/kg went to patients intravenously every 2 weeks.

Assay used: immunoSEQ multiplex PCR; TCRdb lists only in-frame clones, some missing. The sample contains approximately 90,000 clones, about 90% of which appear only once. All trial patients relapsed after autologous stem cell transplantation. Best response was recorded as complete response, partial response or progressive disease. The clonotype comes from a human donor with classical Hodgkin lymphoma. The material sequenced was peripheral blood mononuclear cells (PBMCs), taken before the second cycle of nivolumab.

The CDR3 coding sequence is TGTGCCACCTCCTATAGTGACACCACTAAAGAGACCCAGTACTTC. Protein product: CATSYSDTTKETQYF. The chain employs TRBV10-3 and TRBJ2-5; D unresolved. CDR3 length: 15 amino acids. CDR1 and CDR2 (germline): ENHRY, SYGVKD. Trimming removed 10 bases from V and 3 bases from J, with 21 bases in between.